These T cell receptor beta chains were read from a single sample in a study of blood T cell repertoires in COVID-19. Using immunoSEQ multiplex PCR, the repertoire was profiled, and TCRdb retains in-frame clones only, with some absent. This table holds 150,000 to 200,000 clones, about 86% found once. Sequenced material: peripheral blood. These receptors all stem from a man aged 60 to 75 with acute or convalescent COVID-19. CDR3s include the opening cysteine and the closing phenylalanine or tryptophan. Fields, in order: D gene, clone size, J gene, V gene, CDR3 protein, CDR3 DNA. D genes are given only for firm matches. Expanded clones are given a class, and other clones once, few, many or no size at all.

d_call: TRBD1
clone_size: NA
j_call: TRBJ1-5
v_call: TRBV12-5
cdr3_aa: CASGQKVNPDRGYQPQHF
cdr3_nt: TGTGCTAGTGGCCAGAAGGTTAACCCGGACAGGGGATATCAGCCCCAGCATTTT

d_call: TRBD1
clone_size: NA
j_call: TRBJ2-2
v_call: TRBV5-6
cdr3_aa: CASSFGQGSGELFF
cdr3_nt: TGTGCCAGCAGCTTCGGACAGGGCTCCGGGGAGCTGTTTTTT

d_call: NA
clone_size: NA
j_call: TRBJ1-3
v_call: TRBV28
cdr3_aa: CASSPGSGNTIYF
cdr3_nt: TGTGCCAGCAGCCCAGGGTCTGGAAACACCATATATTTT

d_call: TRBD1
clone_size: NA
j_call: TRBJ2-5
v_call: TRBV28
cdr3_aa: CASSFGTGKGETQYF
cdr3_nt: TGTGCCAGCAGTTTTGGGACAGGGAAGGGAGAGACCCAGTACTTC

d_call: TRBD2
clone_size: NA
j_call: TRBJ2-3
v_call: TRBV27
cdr3_aa: CASSQRDPTDTQYF
cdr3_nt: TGTGCCAGCAGTCAGCGGGACCCCACAGATACGCAGTATTTT

d_call: TRBD2
clone_size: NA
j_call: TRBJ2-3
v_call: TRBV11-3
cdr3_aa: CASSLEGTSGTDTQYF
cdr3_nt: TGTGCCAGCAGCTTAGAGGGGACTAGCGGCACAGATACGCAGTATTTT

d_call: TRBD2
clone_size: NA
j_call: TRBJ2-1
v_call: TRBV28
cdr3_aa: CASSPQIAGGNEQFF
cdr3_nt: TGTGCCAGCAGTCCGCAGATAGCGGGAGGCAATGAGCAGTTCTTC

d_call: TRBD1
clone_size: once
j_call: TRBJ1-2
v_call: TRBV19
cdr3_aa: CASSKEDRGLGYTF
cdr3_nt: TGTGCCAGTAGCAAAGAGGACAGGGGGCTTGGCTACACCTTC

d_call: TRBD1
clone_size: NA
j_call: TRBJ1-1
v_call: TRBV5-1
cdr3_aa: CASREGAGGTEAFF
cdr3_nt: TGCGCCAGCAGGGAGGGGGCCGGCGGCACTGAAGCTTTCTTT

d_call: TRBD2
clone_size: NA
j_call: TRBJ2-1
v_call: TRBV5-1
cdr3_aa: CASSLTLAVNNEQFF
cdr3_nt: TGCGCCAGCAGCTTGACTCTAGCGGTCAACAATGAGCAGTTCTTC

d_call: TRBD2
clone_size: NA
j_call: TRBJ2-7
v_call: TRBV11-2
cdr3_aa: CASSPGGASGRGTYEQYF
cdr3_nt: TGTGCCAGCAGCCCAGGGGGGGCTAGCGGGAGAGGAACCTACGAGCAGTACTTC

d_call: TRBD2
clone_size: NA
j_call: TRBJ2-2
v_call: TRBV5-1
cdr3_aa: CASSLPGTSGRGSGELFF
cdr3_nt: TGCGCCAGCAGCCTCCCCGGGACTAGCGGGAGAGGGTCCGGGGAGCTGTTTTTT

d_call: TRBD1
clone_size: NA
j_call: TRBJ2-7
v_call: TRBV7-3
cdr3_aa: CASSPDRGSYEQYF
cdr3_nt: TGTGCCAGCAGCCCGGACAGGGGCTCCTACGAGCAGTACTTC

d_call: TRBD2
clone_size: NA
j_call: TRBJ2-7
v_call: TRBV2
cdr3_aa: CASSTGTSGMGGQYEQYF
cdr3_nt: TGTGCCAGCAGTACCGGGACTAGCGGGATGGGTGGTCAGTACGAGCAGTACTTC

d_call: NA
clone_size: once
j_call: TRBJ1-1
v_call: TRBV5-5
cdr3_aa: CASSLRGNTEAFF
cdr3_nt: TGTGCCAGCAGCTTACGGGGGAACACTGAAGCTTTCTTT

d_call: TRBD2
clone_size: NA
j_call: TRBJ2-5
v_call: TRBV2
cdr3_aa: CASSGLARETQYF
cdr3_nt: TGTGCCAGCTCGGGACTAGCGAGGGAGACCCAGTACTTC

d_call: NA
clone_size: NA
j_call: TRBJ2-1
v_call: TRBV11-2
cdr3_aa: CASSPGFGSPYNEQFF
cdr3_nt: TGTGCCAGCAGCCCCGGCTTTGGGAGTCCCTACAATGAGCAGTTCTTC

d_call: TRBD2
clone_size: NA
j_call: TRBJ2-1
v_call: TRBV2
cdr3_aa: CASKEASGSVNEQFF
cdr3_nt: TGTGCCAGCAAAGAGGCTAGCGGGTCCGTCAATGAGCAGTTCTTC

d_call: TRBD2
clone_size: NA
j_call: TRBJ2-3
v_call: TRBV9
cdr3_aa: CASSTGLADTDTQYF
cdr3_nt: TGTGCCAGCAGCACGGGACTAGCGGACACAGATACGCAGTATTTT

d_call: NA
clone_size: NA
j_call: TRBJ2-7
v_call: TRBV21-1
cdr3_aa: CASSKGRSLVLTTYEQYF
cdr3_nt: TGTGCCAGCAGCAAAGGAAGGTCGCTGGTACTCACTACCTACGAGCAGTACTTC

d_call: TRBD1
clone_size: NA
j_call: TRBJ1-1
v_call: TRBV5-1
cdr3_aa: CASSLAGQVNTEAFF
cdr3_nt: TGCGCCAGCAGCTTGGCGGGACAGGTGAACACTGAAGCTTTCTTT

d_call: TRBD1
clone_size: NA
j_call: TRBJ1-4
v_call: TRBV2
cdr3_aa: CASSGDRGPGEKLFF
cdr3_nt: TGTGCCAGCAGTGGGGACAGGGGGCCGGGTGAAAAACTGTTTTTT

d_call: NA
clone_size: NA
j_call: TRBJ2-1
v_call: TRBV27
cdr3_aa: CASSRNTGYNEQFF
cdr3_nt: TGTGCCAGCAGTCGGAACACAGGGTACAATGAGCAGTTCTTC

d_call: NA
clone_size: once
j_call: TRBJ1-2
v_call: TRBV2
cdr3_aa: CASSAAGPNYGYTF
cdr3_nt: TGTGCCAGCAGTGCGGCAGGGCCTAACTATGGCTACACCTTC

d_call: NA
clone_size: NA
j_call: TRBJ1-1
v_call: TRBV28
cdr3_aa: CATLVTSNDAFF
cdr3_nt: TGTGCCACCCTAGTTACATCGAATGATGCTTTCTTT

d_call: TRBD1
clone_size: NA
j_call: TRBJ2-7
v_call: TRBV24-1
cdr3_aa: CATSETGVEQYF
cdr3_nt: TGTGCCACCAGTGAGACAGGGGTCGAGCAGTACTTC

d_call: TRBD1
clone_size: NA
j_call: TRBJ2-3
v_call: TRBV7-3
cdr3_aa: CASSLQGARVDTQYF
cdr3_nt: TGTGCCAGCAGCCTACAGGGGGCGCGGGTGGATACGCAGTATTTT

d_call: TRBD1
clone_size: NA
j_call: TRBJ2-1
v_call: TRBV9
cdr3_aa: CASSAPGQGPLGNEQFF
cdr3_nt: TGTGCCAGCAGCGCCCCGGGACAGGGGCCCCTCGGTAATGAGCAGTTCTTC

d_call: NA
clone_size: few
j_call: TRBJ1-2
v_call: TRBV5-1
cdr3_aa: CASSFKGDYGYTF
cdr3_nt: TGCGCCAGCAGCTTTAAGGGGGACTATGGCTACACCTTC

d_call: NA
clone_size: once
j_call: TRBJ1-1
v_call: TRBV27
cdr3_aa: CASSKTGVAFF
cdr3_nt: TGTGCCAGCAGTAAGACAGGAGTAGCTTTCTTT

d_call: NA
clone_size: NA
j_call: TRBJ2-1
v_call: TRBV5-1
cdr3_aa: CASSPGGGGYNEQFF
cdr3_nt: TGCGCCAGCAGCCCGGGAGGAGGGGGCTACAATGAGCAGTTCTTC

d_call: NA
clone_size: NA
j_call: TRBJ1-1
v_call: TRBV30
cdr3_aa: CAWKSDRFTEAFF
cdr3_nt: TGTGCCTGGAAAAGCGACAGGTTCACTGAAGCTTTCTTT

d_call: NA
clone_size: NA
j_call: TRBJ2-7
v_call: TRBV21-1
cdr3_aa: CASHWGLISYEQYF
cdr3_nt: TGTGCCAGCCATTGGGGGCTTATCTCCTACGAGCAGTACTTC

d_call: NA
clone_size: NA
j_call: TRBJ1-2
v_call: TRBV7-3
cdr3_aa: CASSLRGGRGPYGYTF
cdr3_nt: TGTGCCAGCAGCTTAAGAGGTGGCAGGGGCCCTTATGGCTACACCTTC

d_call: TRBD1
clone_size: NA
j_call: TRBJ2-1
v_call: TRBV5-1
cdr3_aa: CASSLGQGASNEQFF
cdr3_nt: TGCGCCAGCAGCCTGGGACAGGGGGCTTCCAATGAGCAGTTCTTC

d_call: NA
clone_size: NA
j_call: TRBJ2-6
v_call: TRBV19
cdr3_aa: CASRAGKAGANVLTF
cdr3_nt: TGTGCCAGTAGGGCAGGAAAGGCTGGGGCCAACGTCCTGACTTTC

d_call: NA
clone_size: NA
j_call: TRBJ1-1
v_call: TRBV29-1
cdr3_aa: CSVRNHREPNEAFF
cdr3_nt: TGCAGCGTTAGGAACCACAGGGAACCTAACGAAGCTTTCTTT

d_call: NA
clone_size: NA
j_call: TRBJ1-4
v_call: TRBV28
cdr3_aa: CASSLMQRVFF
cdr3_nt: TGTGCCAGCAGTTTAATGCAGCGTGTGTTTTTT

d_call: TRBD1
clone_size: once
j_call: TRBJ2-2
v_call: TRBV30
cdr3_aa: CAWSHTGGSAGELFF
cdr3_nt: TGTGCCTGGAGTCATACAGGGGGCAGCGCCGGGGAGCTGTTTTTT

d_call: NA
clone_size: NA
j_call: TRBJ2-3
v_call: TRBV7-2
cdr3_aa: CASRPSASTDTQYF
cdr3_nt: TGTGCCAGCCGACCGAGCGCGAGCACAGATACGCAGTATTTT

d_call: TRBD1
clone_size: NA
j_call: TRBJ2-1
v_call: TRBV27
cdr3_aa: CASSLRPGTGSEQFF
cdr3_nt: TGTGCCAGCAGTCTCCGTCCCGGGACAGGTTCGGAGCAGTTCTTC

d_call: NA
clone_size: NA
j_call: TRBJ1-1
v_call: TRBV6-4
cdr3_aa: CATPQGSGNTEAFF
cdr3_nt: TGTGCCACCCCCCAGGGGTCGGGAAACACTGAAGCTTTCTTT

d_call: TRBD1
clone_size: NA
j_call: TRBJ1-1
v_call: TRBV6-5
cdr3_aa: CASSNPQGTAEAFF
cdr3_nt: TGTGCCAGCAGTAACCCACAGGGGACCGCTGAAGCTTTCTTT

d_call: NA
clone_size: NA
j_call: TRBJ2-1
v_call: TRBV10-2
cdr3_aa: CASSDLVRDNEQFF
cdr3_nt: TGCGCCAGCAGTGATCTTGTCAGGGACAATGAGCAGTTCTTC

d_call: TRBD2
clone_size: once
j_call: TRBJ2-2
v_call: TRBV5-1
cdr3_aa: CASSLVAGEGTGELFF
cdr3_nt: TGCGCCAGCAGCTTGGTAGCGGGAGAGGGGACCGGGGAGCTGTTTTTT

d_call: TRBD1
clone_size: NA
j_call: TRBJ1-4
v_call: TRBV5-1
cdr3_aa: CASSLGIDRGNEKLFF
cdr3_nt: TGCGCCAGCAGCTTGGGTATAGACAGGGGTAATGAAAAACTGTTTTTT

d_call: NA
clone_size: NA
j_call: TRBJ1-2
v_call: TRBV4-1
cdr3_aa: CASSQDPGADYGYTF
cdr3_nt: TGCGCCAGCAGCCAAGATCCAGGGGCGGACTATGGCTACACCTTC

d_call: TRBD2
clone_size: few
j_call: TRBJ2-7
v_call: TRBV15
cdr3_aa: CATSRPAPAGGEQYF
cdr3_nt: TGTGCCACCAGCAGACCCGCTCCCGCGGGGGGCGAGCAGTACTTC

d_call: TRBD2
clone_size: NA
j_call: TRBJ2-3
v_call: TRBV5-1
cdr3_aa: CASSLTSGRTDTQYF
cdr3_nt: TGCGCCAGCAGCTTGACTAGCGGGAGGACAGATACGCAGTATTTT

d_call: TRBD2
clone_size: NA
j_call: TRBJ2-7
v_call: TRBV28
cdr3_aa: CASRPAGGSYEQYF
cdr3_nt: TGTGCCAGCAGGCCAGCGGGAGGCAGCTACGAGCAGTACTTC

d_call: NA
clone_size: NA
j_call: TRBJ1-4
v_call: TRBV7-9
cdr3_aa: CASSLWAGRLGSEKLFF
cdr3_nt: TGTGCCAGCAGCTTATGGGCAGGGAGGCTTGGTAGTGAAAAACTGTTTTTT

d_call: NA
clone_size: few
j_call: TRBJ1-6
v_call: TRBV19
cdr3_aa: CASSTERNSPLHF
cdr3_nt: TGTGCCAGTAGTACGGAGAGGAATTCACCCCTCCACTTT

d_call: TRBD1
clone_size: NA
j_call: TRBJ1-1
v_call: TRBV18
cdr3_aa: CASSPGQANTEAFF
cdr3_nt: TGTGCCAGCTCACCTGGACAGGCGAACACTGAAGCTTTCTTT